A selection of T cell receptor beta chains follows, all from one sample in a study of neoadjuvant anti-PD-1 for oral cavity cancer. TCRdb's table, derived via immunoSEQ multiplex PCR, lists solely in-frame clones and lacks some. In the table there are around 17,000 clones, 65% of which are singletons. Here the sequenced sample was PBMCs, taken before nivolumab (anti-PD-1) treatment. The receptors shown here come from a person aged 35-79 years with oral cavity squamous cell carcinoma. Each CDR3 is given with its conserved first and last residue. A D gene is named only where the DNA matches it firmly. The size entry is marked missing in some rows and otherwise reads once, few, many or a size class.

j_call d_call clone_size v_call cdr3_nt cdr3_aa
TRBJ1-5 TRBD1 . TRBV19 TGTGCCACCTTTCCGGGACAGGGAGACTATCAGCCCCAGCATTTT CATFPGQGDYQPQHF
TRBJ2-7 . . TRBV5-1 TGCGCCACCAAAGCGGACCTCTCCTACGAGCAGTACTTC CATKADLSYEQYF
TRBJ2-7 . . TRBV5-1 TGCGCCAGCAGCGGCCGGACAGACGGGGCCTACGAGCAGTACTTC CASSGRTDGAYEQYF
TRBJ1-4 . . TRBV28 TGTGCCAGCAGGGTCGGTCAGGCAACTAATGAAAAACTGTTTTTT CASRVGQATNEKLFF
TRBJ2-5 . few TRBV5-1 TGCGCCAGCAGCTTGCTACAGGGGGGGGAGACCCAGTACTTC CASSLLQGGETQYF
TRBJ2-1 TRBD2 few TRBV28 TGTGCCAGCAGCCCTGGGAGCGGGAGATTCGGTGAGCAGTTCTTC CASSPGSGRFGEQFF
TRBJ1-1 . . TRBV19 TGTGCCAGTAGTCCCCGGGATCGGAACACTGAAGCTTTCTTT CASSPRDRNTEAFF
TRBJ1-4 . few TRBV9 TGTGCCAGCAGCTCCGGCGGAGAAAATGAAAAACTGTTTTTT CASSSGGENEKLFF
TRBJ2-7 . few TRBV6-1 TGTGCCAGCAGTGAAGGGGGGACATACTCCTACGAGCAGTACTTC CASSEGGTYSYEQYF
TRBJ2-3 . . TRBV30 TGTGCCTGGAGTTTAGGAGTCGTATCCACAGATACGCAGTATTTT CAWSLGVVSTDTQYF
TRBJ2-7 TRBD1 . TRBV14 TGTGCCAGCAGCCAAGATTTTGGACAGGGGGCCTACGAGCAGTACTTC CASSQDFGQGAYEQYF
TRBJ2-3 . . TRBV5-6 TGTGCCAGCCAACATCGGGGGACCGGTACGCAGTATTTT CASQHRGTGTQYF
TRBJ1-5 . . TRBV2 TGTGCCAGCAGTGTAGTGAATAGCAATCAGCCCCAGCATTTT CASSVVNSNQPQHF
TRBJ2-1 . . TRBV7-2 TGTGCCAGCAGCCCCGAGGGAAGCTCCTACAATGAGCAGTTCTTC CASSPEGSSYNEQFF